This T cell receptor (beta chain) was observed in a study of cytomegalovirus exposure and HLA in healthy donors. This PCR relied on a set of 60 Vbeta primers and 13 Jbeta primers. The table came from immunoSEQ multiplex PCR; TCRdb's copy has only in-frame clones and leaves some out. The sample has approximately 300,000 clones; roughly 80% are singletons. Notes on this clone: Its antigen is unknown.

General study points: In a later analysis, TCR beta V- and J-gene trimming showed a link to a missense DCLRE1C variant. Most TCR sequences were seen very rarely across donors, but some public TCRs occurred in many. In a later analysis, an Asian-associated ancestry cluster reportedly showed fewer N-insertions than the approximately 620-donor mean. TCR association rates varied by HLA locus in a later analysis, with DRB1 highest and HLA-C lowest.

This CDR3 comprises 16 residues. Trimming removed 3 bases from V and 7 bases from J; junction bases left unmatched: 9. Germline V gives CDR1 SGHDN, CDR2 FVKESK. This chain connects TRBV14 to TRBJ1-6, with TRBD1 identical over 7 bases. Material for sequencing was PBMCs. The TCR originated in a girl aged 2-10 years in good health and CMV-seronegative. The CDR3 nucleotides read TGTGCCAGCAGCCACTTGACAGGGAATCGAAATTCACCCCTCCACTTT. Translating it yields CASSHLTGNRNSPLHF.